This is a list of T cell receptor beta chains from one sample in a study of radiation and T cells in renal cell carcinoma. Method: immunoSEQ multiplex PCR; TCRdb's copy keeps in-frame clones and lacks some. Of 150,000 or so clones in the sample, about 88% were seen once. Specimen: blood, collected from a patient whose treatment included radiotherapy and nephrectomy. The receptors shown here come from a woman in her forties or fifties with renal cell carcinoma. CDR3s include the opening cysteine and the closing phenylalanine or tryptophan. Each record gives: D gene, clone size, V gene, J gene, CDR3 DNA, CDR3 protein. D genes are given only for firm matches. Some rows mark clone size as missing; the rest say once, few, many or name a class of expanded clone.

-	-	TRBV11-2	TRBJ1-1	TGTGCCAGCACTCTAGGGAGGGCCGGAGAAGCTTTCTTT	CASTLGRAGEAFF
-	-	TRBV19	TRBJ1-5	TGTGCCAGTAGTTTTTACTTCGAATATCAGCCCCAGCATTTT	CASSFYFEYQPQHF
TRBD1	-	TRBV6-6	TRBJ1-2	TGTGCCAGCAGGTCGACAGGGAGTCACTATGGCTACACCTTC	CASRSTGSHYGYTF
-	-	TRBV2	TRBJ2-3	TGTGCCAGCAGCGTAACCGACAGGACCACCACAGATACGCAGTATTTT	CASSVTDRTTTDTQYF
TRBD1	-	TRBV9	TRBJ2-7	TGTGCCAGCAGCGCCTCCGGGACAGTCGTCTACGAGCAGTACTTC	CASSASGTVVYEQYF
TRBD1	-	TRBV19	TRBJ1-1	TGTGCCAGTACCTCAGGAGGGGACAGCGAAGCTTTCTTT	CASTSGGDSEAFF
TRBD1	once	TRBV14	TRBJ2-4	TGTGCCAGCAGCCAAGCCCGAGACAGGGATGGAAACATTCAGTACTTC	CASSQARDRDGNIQYF
-	-	TRBV10-1	TRBJ2-4	TGCGCCAGCAGTGAGTCCCCAGGCAAAAACATTCAGTACTTC	CASSESPGKNIQYF
TRBD1	-	TRBV6-5	TRBJ2-7	TGTGCCAGCAGTTATACAGGGGGCGCGATGAGAGGCGAGCAGTACTTC	CASSYTGGAMRGEQYF
-	-	TRBV9	TRBJ1-6	TGTGCCAGCAGCGTAGGCTTCGGGACGCGGGATTCACCCCTCCACTTT	CASSVGFGTRDSPLHF
-	-	TRBV23-1	TRBJ2-1	TGCGCCAGCAGTCAGGCGGCCAACGGAGACAATGAGCAGTTCTTC	CASSQAANGDNEQFF
TRBD1	-	TRBV18	TRBJ2-7	TGTGCCAGCTCACGATCCGGGACAGGGGGTAAGGAGCAGTACTTC	CASSRSGTGGKEQYF
-	-	TRBV10-3	TRBJ1-2	TGTGCCGCCCGTACAGGGAGCTATGGCTACACCTTC	CAARTGSYGYTF
TRBD2	-	TRBV6-5	TRBJ2-1	TGTGCCAGCATCCAAGGGGCTAGCGGTGAGCAGTTCTTC	CASIQGASGEQFF
-	-	TRBV4-1	TRBJ2-5	TGCGCCAGCAGCCCCCCCGCGGGCGGGGGCCTTCAAGAGACCCAGTACTTC	CASSPPAGGGLQETQYF
-	-	TRBV18	TRBJ1-5	TGTGCCAGCTCACCATATACAGGTCTCGGTCAGCCCCAGCATTTT	CASSPYTGLGQPQHF
-	-	TRBV19	TRBJ1-2	TGTGCCAGTAGTCCACAGACAGGCCAGATGGATGGCTACACCTTC	CASSPQTGQMDGYTF
-	-	TRBV7-3	TRBJ2-2	TGTGCCAGCAGCTTACCTTCCCCCAACACCGGGGAGCTGTTTTTT	CASSLPSPNTGELFF
-	-	TRBV30	TRBJ1-6	TGTGCCCTCCGCCCCCGGTATAATTCACCCCTCCACTTT	CALRPRYNSPLHF
TRBD2	few	TRBV7-2	TRBJ2-2	TGTGCCAGCAGCTCGGGACTAGTTGTCACCGGGGAGCTGTTTTTT	CASSSGLVVTGELFF
TRBD1	-	TRBV13	TRBJ2-7	TGTGCCAGCAGCCGGTCAGACAGGGGCCCCTACGAGCAGTACTTC	CASSRSDRGPYEQYF
-	-	TRBV5-6	TRBJ2-3	TGTGCCAGCAGCTTGGTTGGGGGGGCCATTGGCACAGATACGCAGTATTTT	CASSLVGGAIGTDTQYF
-	-	TRBV7-2	TRBJ2-5	TGTGCCAGCAGCCGGGACATGGTAGAGACCCAGTACTTC	CASSRDMVETQYF
-	-	TRBV7-2	TRBJ2-5	TGTGCCAGCAGCCCTGACCGAGGGGAGACCCAGTACTTC	CASSPDRGETQYF
-	-	TRBV28	TRBJ2-1	TGTGCCAGCACCTACCGGGATGAGCAGTTCTTC	CASTYRDEQFF
TRBD2	-	TRBV19	TRBJ2-5	TGTGCCACCTCGGCGGCGGGGGGGGGAGAGACCCAGTACTTC	CATSAAGGGETQYF
TRBD2	few	TRBV4-1	TRBJ2-5	TGCGCCAGCAGCCAAGATGATAGCGGGGGGGCGGGAGAGACCCAGTACTTC	CASSQDDSGGAGETQYF
TRBD1	-	TRBV19	TRBJ2-1	TGTGCCAGTAGTTCTCAAAGGGGGACAGGCGGCTTCTTC	CASSSQRGTGGFF
-	-	TRBV5-5	TRBJ2-3	TGTGCCAGCAGCTTGGACAGGCGTCCAGGCACGCAGTATTTT	CASSLDRRPGTQYF
TRBD1	once	TRBV4-2	TRBJ1-1	TGTGCCAGCAGCCAAGTTACAGGGGGCGAGATGAACACTGAAGCTTTCTTT	CASSQVTGGEMNTEAFF
TRBD1	-	TRBV6-1	TRBJ1-2	TGTGCCAGCAGTTTACAGGGGTCTAACTATGGCTACACCTTC	CASSLQGSNYGYTF
-	-	TRBV12-1	TRBJ2-7	TGTGCCAGCAGCTTTAAACAGGGGGTTACCTACGAGCAGTACTTC	CASSFKQGVTYEQYF
-	-	TRBV5-1	TRBJ1-5	TGCGCCAGCAGCTTAATGTTTGGAGGGGATCAGCCCCAGCATTTT	CASSLMFGGDQPQHF
TRBD1	many	TRBV7-2	TRBJ1-2	TGTGCCAGCAGCCGGGACAGGGGCATCAATGGCTACACCTTC	CASSRDRGINGYTF
-	-	TRBV5-1	TRBJ1-2	TGCGCCAGCAGTCGTGTATTAGGGGATGGCTACACCTTC	CASSRVLGDGYTF
TRBD1	-	TRBV6-5	TRBJ1-1	TGTGCCAGCAGTTTGCGGGGACAGGGCACTGAAGCTTTCTTT	CASSLRGQGTEAFF
TRBD2	once	TRBV6-1	TRBJ2-2	TGTGCCAGCAGTGAGGTCGCGGGGGTTTCTTACACCGGGGAGCTGTTTTTT	CASSEVAGVSYTGELFF
-	-	TRBV6-1	TRBJ1-5	TGTGCCAGCACCGCACGGGCAAGCAATCAGCCCCAGCATTTT	CASTARASNQPQHF
TRBD1	once	TRBV7-2	TRBJ1-2	TGTGCCAGCAGCTCACAAGGGACAGGGAGCTATGGCTACACCTTC	CASSSQGTGSYGYTF
TRBD1	-	TRBV6-5	TRBJ2-5	TGTGCCAGCAGTTACGGGACAGGGAATGGAATGGAGACCCAGTACTTC	CASSYGTGNGMETQYF
TRBD1	many	TRBV2	TRBJ1-6	TGTGCCAGCAGTGAACAGGGGGGCTCTAATTCACCCCTCCACTTT	CASSEQGGSNSPLHF
-	-	TRBV9	TRBJ2-3	TGTGCCAGCAGCGTAGGAAGAGGGGGGGTTGAAGATACGCAGTATTTT	CASSVGRGGVEDTQYF
-	-	TRBV14	TRBJ2-7	TGTGCCAGCAGTCCCACAGGGTACGAGCAGTACTTC	CASSPTGYEQYF
-	-	TRBV29-1	TRBJ2-6	TGCAGCGTTTCTTGGGGGTCTGGGGCCAACGTCCTGACTTTC	CSVSWGSGANVLTF
TRBD1	-	TRBV5-1	TRBJ2-3	TGCGCCAGCAGCTTGGCAGGGGGCTACACAGATACGCAGTATTTT	CASSLAGGYTDTQYF
-	once	TRBV5-1	TRBJ2-5	TGCGCCAGCAGCTTGCTGGGGGGCCAGGAGACCCAGTACTTC	CASSLLGGQETQYF
-	-	TRBV5-1	TRBJ1-1	TGCGCCAGCAGCCTCAGTTTGGGGTGGGACACTGAAGCTTTCTTT	CASSLSLGWDTEAFF
-	-	TRBV28	TRBJ1-1	TGTGCCAGCAGCGGGAGGGACATGAACACTGAAGCTTTCTTT	CASSGRDMNTEAFF
-	-	TRBV14	TRBJ2-3	TGTGCCAGCAGCCACCGCAGTGAGATTTGGGCAGATACGCAGTATTTT	CASSHRSEIWADTQYF
TRBD1	once	TRBV19	TRBJ2-3	TGTGCCAGTAGGGCTCGACAGGGGCCAGATACGCAGTATTTT	CASRARQGPDTQYF
TRBD2	-	TRBV19	TRBJ2-5	TGTGCCAGTAGTAGGGGACTAGCGGGGGGGCAGGAGACCCAGTACTTC	CASSRGLAGGQETQYF
TRBD1	-	TRBV18	TRBJ2-5	TGTGCCAGCTCCCCGTGGACAGGGAACCAAGAGACCCAGTACTTC	CASSPWTGNQETQYF
TRBD2	-	TRBV7-9	TRBJ2-4	TGTGCCAGCAGCCTCACGACTAGCGGGGGGACTCTAGCCAAAAACATTCAGTACTTC	CASSLTTSGGTLAKNIQYF
TRBD2	-	TRBV7-9	TRBJ2-5	TGTGCCAGCAGCCCGGGAGCGGGGGGAGAGACCCAGTACTTC	CASSPGAGGETQYF
-	-	TRBV10-3	TRBJ2-3	TGTGCCATCAGTTTTAGGGGACTCGAATCAGATACGCAGTATTTT	CAISFRGLESDTQYF